The 2 T cell receptor beta chains in this list originate from one sample, sequenced in a study of PD-1 blockade in classical Hodgkin lymphoma. Repertoires were generated with immunoSEQ multiplex PCR, while TCRdb's copy carries only in-frame clones and drops some. The sample records about 11,000 clones, approximately 80% being singletons. Exposure to brentuximab vedotin varied, and each patient had relapsed following autologous stem cell transplantation. This material consisted of peripheral blood mononuclear cells (PBMCs), taken before the second cycle of nivolumab. The receptors stem from a human donor with classical Hodgkin lymphoma.

This clone appeared a few times. The V gene is TRBV11-2, the J gene TRBJ1-4; no clear D. Germline lookup yields CDR1 SGHAT and CDR2 FQNNGV. V shed 2 bases and J shed 4 bases, with 8 bases lying between them. This CDR3 region has 14 residues. CDR3 coding DNA: TGTGCCAGCAGCTTATCCAGTAATAATGAAAAACTGTTTTTT. Encoded protein: CASSLSSNNEKLFF.

The rearrangement uses TRBV15 and TRBJ2-1, with D possibly called TRBD1 or TRBD2 (5 bases each). This CDR3 region has 15 residues. Germline CDR1 LNHNV, CDR2 YYDKDF (reference sequence). V dropped 0 bases and J dropped 5 bases, with 11 bases sitting between them. The CDR3 DNA is TGTGCCACCAGCAGAGACACTAGACAGAACAATGAGCAGTTCTTC. The encoded protein is CATSRDTRQNNEQFF.